The 14 T cell receptor beta chains below all came from one sample that was sequenced in a study of cytomegalovirus exposure and HLA in healthy donors. The PCR contained 60 Vbeta and 13 Jbeta primers. TCRdb's table, derived via immunoSEQ multiplex PCR, lists solely in-frame clones and lacks some. Of roughly 120,000 clones in the sample, 76% are singletons; the top ten hold just under 2%. The material sequenced was PBMCs. Source of these receptors: a man aged 50 or older in good health and CMV-seronegative.

V gene TRBV5-1 combines with J gene TRBJ2-7, with a tentative D call TRBD1 (6 bases). V lost 4 bases and J lost 5, with 16 bases in between. The CDR3 has 14 amino acids. Germline V gene data show CDR1 as SGHRS and CDR2 as YFSETQ. The CDR3 DNA reads as TGCGCCAGCAGCGGGAGACAGGCGTCCGACGAGCAGTACTTC. It encodes CASSGRQASDEQYF. Filled out from reference TRBV5-1 and TRBJ2-7, the complete variable domain reads KAGVTQTPRYLIKTRGQQVTLSCSPISGHRSVSWYQQTPGQGLQFLFEYFSETQRNKGNFPGRFSGRQFSNSRSEMNVSTLELGDSALYLCASSGRQASDEQYFGPGTRLTVT.

The chain carries TRBV5-4 and TRBJ2-5; D is ambiguous. This CDR3 has 14 amino acids. Germline CDR1 and CDR2: SGHNT and YYREEE (reference sequence). With 1 base removed from V and 3 bases from J, the gap between germline ends came to 10 bases. This CDR3 is CASSLSPREETQYF. In nucleotides, the CDR3 is TGTGCCAGCAGCTTGAGTCCTAGAGAAGAGACCCAGTACTTC.

This sequence joins TRBV6-5 and TRBJ2-1, with D possibly TRBD1 on 5 matching bases. The V end lost 6 bases, the J end lost 4 bases, and 16 bases lay between the germline ends. This CDR3 is 15 amino acids long. CDR1 MNHEY and CDR2 SVGAGI come from the germline V gene. CDR3 DNA: TGTGCCAGCAGCCTCGCAGGGCCGAATTACAATGAGCAGTTCTTC. Translation gives CASSLAGPNYNEQFF.

The V gene is TRBV2, the J gene TRBJ1-2; 7 bases line up with TRBD1. The V and J ends lost 8 bases and 4 bases, in that order; junction bases with no gene match: 7. Germline assignment: CDR1 SNHLY and CDR2 FYNNEI. This CDR3 has 13 residues. As DNA, the CDR3 is TGTGCCAGCCAGACAGGGTTAAGCTATGGCTACACCTTC. This translates into CASQTGLSYGYTF.

This clone was observed a few times. The chain links TRBV11-2 to TRBJ2-7; 8 bases map to TRBD2. Unmatched junction bases numbered 4, after V lost 1 base and J lost 2 bases. This CDR3 region has 15 residues. Germline CDR1 and CDR2: SGHAT and FQNNGV. CDR3 in amino acids: CASSLVRGGAYEQYV. The CDR3 nucleotides read TGTGCCAGCAGCTTAGTTCGGGGGGGGGCCTACGAGCAGTACGTC.

The chain links TRBV29-1 to TRBJ1-4; 7 nucleotides agree with TRBD1. Trimming removed 7 bases from V and 6 bases from J; junction bases left unmatched: 8. CDR3 length equals 13 residues. Germline CDR1 reads SQVTM; CDR2 reads ANQGSEA. CDR3 sequence: CSAVGDSDEKLFF. CDR3 nucleotides: TGCAGCGCTGTGGGGGACAGTGATGAAAAACTGTTTTTT.

The chain joins TRBV5-1 to TRBJ2-3; the match to TRBD2 covers 10 bases. J was trimmed by 0 bases and V by 0 bases; bases with no gene match: 7. Looked up from germline, CDR1 is SGHRS and CDR2 is YFSETQ. This CDR3 has 18 residues. CDR3 in amino acids: CASSLGTSGSRSTDTQYF. CDR3 sequence (DNA): TGCGCCAGCAGCTTGGGGACTAGCGGTTCGCGTAGCACAGATACGCAGTATTTT. The entire variable domain, with the rest obtained from reference TRBV5-1 and TRBJ2-3, is as follows: KAGVTQTPRYLIKTRGQQVTLSCSPISGHRSVSWYQQTPGQGLQFLFEYFSETQRNKGNFPGRFSGRQFSNSRSEMNVSTLELGDSALYLCASSLGTSGSRSTDTQYFGPGTRLTVL.

CDR3 sequence: CASSPVTIAGGYEQYV. Here the CDR3 DNA reads TGTGCCAGCTCACCGGTCACCATAGCGGGGGGTTACGAGCAGTACGTC. The chain uses TRBV18 and TRBJ2-7; TRBD2 matches 10 bases. The CDR3 loop spans 16 amino acids. V was pared by 3 bases and J by 4 bases, with 9 bases of the junction left unmatched. Germline-derived CDR1 and CDR2 are KGHSH and LQKENI.

J is TRBJ1-6 and V is TRBV5-1, with D possibly matching TRBD1 (6 bases). Trimming removed 5 bases from V and 7 bases from J, with 22 bases in between. The CDR3 loop spans 17 amino acids. CDR1 SGHRS and CDR2 YFSETQ come from the germline V gene. CDR3 in amino acids: CASSYLRAGATNSPLHF. The CDR3 DNA is TGCGCCAGCAGTTACCTTCGGGCGGGGGCAACGAATTCACCCCTCCACTTT.

The chain is built from TRBV2 and TRBJ1-5; 8 positions agree with TRBD1. V lost 6 bases to trimming and J lost 5 bases; unmatched junction nucleotides: 9. The germline V gene encodes CDR1 SNHLY and CDR2 FYNNEI. The CDR3 spans 15 residues. CDR3 sequence reads: CASSPRTGRYQPQHF. The CDR3 DNA is TGTGCCAGCAGCCCCCGGACAGGGCGGTATCAGCCCCAGCATTTT.

The chain recombines TRBV12-5 with TRBJ1-5; D gene unclear. The CDR3 loop spans 16 amino acids. Germline CDR1 and CDR2: LGHNT and FRNRAP. Trimming removed 3 bases at V and 0 bases at J, with 12 bases between. The CDR3 DNA reads TGTGCTAGTGGTTTCGCAGCGCTTAATAGCAATCAGCCCCAGCATTTT. It translates to CASGFAALNSNQPQHF.

The J gene is TRBJ2-3, the V gene TRBV5-1; 9 bases align to TRBD2. The CDR3 length is 14 residues. In germline, CDR1 is SGHRS, CDR2 YFSETQ. The junction had 5 bases not matched to a gene; V was cut back by 3 bases and J by 6 bases. DNA for the CDR3: TGCGCCAGCAGCTCCAGCGGGGGGTGGGATACGCAGTATTTT. This translates into CASSSSGGWDTQYF.

The chain is built from TRBV7-2 and TRBJ1-3; D gene unclear. The CDR3 extends over 14 amino acids. Germline V gene lookup returns CDR1 SGHTA and CDR2 FQGNSA. Deletions cut 0 bases from V and 4 bases from J, with 7 bases between. This CDR3 is CASSLAFMGNTIYF. The CDR3 nucleotides are TGTGCCAGCAGCTTAGCATTCATGGGAAACACCATATATTTT.

V and J are TRBV6-1 and TRBJ1-3; tentatively, D is TRBD1 (5 bases). This CDR3 spans 14 amino acids. V lost 3 bases, J lost 3 bases, and 9 bases lay in between. The germline gives CDR1 MNHNS, CDR2 SASEGT. The CDR3: CASSDGRGGNTIYF. The CDR3 region has the DNA TGTGCCAGCAGTGACGGGAGGGGTGGAAACACCATATATTTT.